A single TCR beta chain is shown here with its context. Trimming shortened V by 5 bases and J by 2 bases, and 7 bases separated the two germline ends. The CDR3 has 12 amino acids. The V gene's germline CDR1 is SGHTA and CDR2 FQGNSA. These data originate in a study of blood T cell repertoires in COVID-19. The overall study: Samples taken during acute and convalescent COVID-19 were collected in the United States, Italy and Spain. T cells, B-cell-depleted T cells, or PBMCs supplied cDNA or gDNA.

Per the original data handling: Nucleated cell number was recorded as an estimate derived from reference gene primer amplification. Clones were read by immunoSEQ multiplex PCR, and TCRdb kept only the in-frame ones, dropping some. V and J calls and clone size follow that table, whereas D and trimming were derived from the DNA. The sample has around 190,000 clones; around 79% are singletons. The chain uses TRBV7-2 and TRBJ2-7; D gene uncertain. The sequencing input was peripheral blood. The source is a woman between 45 and 65 years old with acute or convalescent COVID-19. CDR3 in DNA: TGTGCCAGCAGCCTTATCCCCTACGAGCAGTACTTC. Encoded protein: CASSLIPYEQYF.